This TCR beta chain was profiled in a study of T cells in Graves' hyperthyroidism and ophthalmopathy. Worth noting for this clonotype: Its antigen is still unknown.

RNA transcripts provided the source from which TCR beta CDR3 regions were amplified. With the HTBI primer set, the TCR CDR3 went through a first round of RT-PCR. TCRdb itself ran the multiplex PCR reads through MiXCR, one entry per CDR3 protein. The sample has nearly 600,000 distinct CDR3 sequences, approximately 15% seen once; the top ten hold roughly 7%. The germline V gene has CDR1 SGDLS and CDR2 YYNGEE. The CDR3 is made up of 15 amino acids. V was trimmed by 0 bases and J by 13 bases, leaving 20 bases between them. Broader study findings: The model anticipated ophthalmopathy a median about six months pre-onset. A 13 V-J model separated ophthalmopathy from stable hyperthyroidism.

Subjects with ophthalmopathy showed a Clinical Activity Score no lower than 3, a NOSPECS grade no lower than 4, and a duration shorter than 3 months. The PBMCs were sourced from fresh peripheral blood (about 10 ml). The rearrangement uses TRBV9 and TRBJ2-1; D is perhaps TRBD2 (5 bases). Sequences were obtained from blood. The clonotype originates from a woman aged 18-35 years with Graves' ophthalmopathy. The CDR3: CASSVDPSAGGPQFF. The CDR3 DNA sequence: TGTGCCAGCAGCGTAGACCCAAGCGCTGGAGGCCCTCAGTTCTTC.